Following are 32 T cell receptor beta chains from one sample sequenced in a study of T cell responses to AZD1222 COVID-19 vaccine. Some clones are missing from TCRdb's copy, which holds only in-frame ones; the method was immunoSEQ multiplex PCR. Of some 140,000 clones listed, around 90% are singletons. Here the sequenced sample was peripheral blood, taken on day 0 of AZD1222 vaccination. These receptors all stem from an adult in good health.

CDR3 DNA: TGTGCCAGCAGCTTAAATCCGGGGGGGCGACTGGGACAGCCCCAGCATTTT. Its translation is CASSLNPGGRLGQPQHF. The rearrangement links TRBV7-3 to TRBJ1-5, with TRBD1 as a possible D gene (6 bases). V gave up 1 base and J gave up 7 bases, with 20 bases separating them. The CDR3 is 17 residues long. CDR1 and CDR2 (germline): SGHTA, FQGTGA.

This clone was seen a single time. V is TRBV14 and J is TRBJ1-6; 8 bases match TRBD1. V was pared by 8 bases and J by 7 bases, with 13 bases of the junction left unmatched. CDR1 and CDR2 from the germline V gene are SGHDN and FVKESK. The CDR3 has 16 residues. As DNA, the CDR3 is TGTGCCAGCTCACCTTACCCGGACAGGGAGAATTCACCCCTCCACTTT. It is translated as CASSPYPDRENSPLHF.

V is TRBV4-3 and J is TRBJ2-1; a weak D match, TRBD1 (6 bases). The CDR3 length is 15 residues. Trimming pared 4 bases from V and 6 bases from J, leaving 16 bases between. Germline assignment: CDR1 LGHNA and CDR2 YSLEER. CDR3 DNA: TGCGCCAGCAGCCCCGGTACAGGGTTTGCCAATGAGCAGTTCTTC. Its protein is CASSPGTGFANEQFF.

This clone was seen only a few times. The chain recombines TRBV6-4 with TRBJ1-2, with D possibly TRBD1 on 5 matching bases. The CDR3 is made up of 16 amino acids. V lost 4 bases and J lost 4, with 19 bases in between. Germline CDR1 reads MRHNA; CDR2 reads SNTAGT. The CDR3 DNA is TGTGCCAGCAGTGTCCGACAGTTCGCCTCTGGCTATGGCTACACCTTC. Its translation is CASSVRQFASGYGYTF.

The CDR3 sequence is CATSRDRGQLRGPQHF. In DNA form, the CDR3 reads TGTGCCACCAGCAGAGATCGGGGCCAATTAAGGGGGCCCCAGCATTTT. The chain combines TRBV15 with TRBJ1-5; a weak D match, TRBD1 (5 bases). The CDR3 has 16 amino acids. The V end lost 0 bases, the J end lost 9 bases, and 18 bases lay between the germline ends. CDR1 and CDR2 from the germline V gene are LNHNV and YYDKDF (reference sequence).

The rearrangement links TRBV15 to TRBJ1-2; D unclear. This CDR3 has 14 residues. Germline V gene data show CDR1 as LNHNV and CDR2 as YYDKDF (reference sequence). V shed 0 bases and J shed 6 bases, with 11 bases lying between them. The CDR3 sequence is CATSRDRASDGYTF. Here the CDR3 DNA reads TGTGCCACCAGCAGAGATCGCGCTAGCGATGGCTACACCTTC.

The genes are TRBV19 and TRBJ1-4; weak D call: TRBD1 (6 bases). The V end was cut by 8 bases, the J end by 8 bases, with 18 bases between. This CDR3 region has 14 residues. CDR1 is LNHDA, CDR2 SQIVND, per germline (reference sequence). The CDR3 sequence: CASPPPGHLEKLFF. The CDR3 DNA reads TGTGCCAGTCCACCCCCGGGACATCTAGAAAAACTGTTTTTT.

The CDR3 sequence is CASRRTGLGIYEQYF. In DNA form, the CDR3 reads TGTGCCAGCAGACGAACAGGGTTGGGAATCTACGAGCAGTACTTC. The chain employs TRBV6-5 and TRBJ2-7; possible D gene TRBD1, 6 bases. Trimming took off 6 bases at V and 3 bases at J, with 18 bases between the two ends. CDR3 length: 15 residues. CDR1 MNHEY and CDR2 SVGAGI come from the germline V gene.

V is TRBV29-1 and J is TRBJ1-2; D unresolved. Germline lookup yields CDR1 SQVTM and CDR2 ANQGSEA. Trimming left V 5 bases short and J 3 bases short, with 7 bases between. The CDR3 totals 11 residues. In DNA, the CDR3 is TGCAGCGTTCTAAGGGACTATGGCTACACCTTC. Translating gives CSVLRDYGYTF.

The chain has TRBV5-1 and TRBJ2-2; 7 bases map to TRBD1. J gave up 0 bases and V 3 bases, and 5 bases lay outside the gene matches. The CDR3 covers 16 residues. CDR1 is SGHRS, CDR2 YFSETQ, per germline. DNA of the CDR3: TGCGCCAGCAGCTCAGGCAGGGGGACGAACACCGGGGAGCTGTTTTTT. It yields the protein CASSSGRGTNTGELFF.

This chain links TRBV19 with TRBJ1-2, with D tentatively TRBD1 (6 bases). This CDR3 comprises 13 residues. Trimming removed 6 bases from V and 4 bases from J, with 12 bases in between. CDR1 LNHDA and CDR2 SQIVND come from the germline V gene (reference sequence). Here the CDR3 reads CASRLGQTYGYTF. Written as DNA, the CDR3 is TGTGCCAGTAGGCTCGGACAGACCTATGGCTACACCTTC.

The CDR3 protein is CASSTGPGPLNTEAFF. The CDR3 DNA is TGCGCCAGCAGCACGGGACCCGGACCTCTAAACACTGAAGCTTTCTTT. The V call is TRBV5-1, the J call TRBJ1-1, with D possibly being TRBD1 (5 bases). The ends were cut back, 4 bases at V and 2 bases at J, with 18 bases in the middle. Germline CDR1 SGHRS, CDR2 YFSETQ. The CDR3 spans 16 residues.

The V and J genes are TRBV5-1 and TRBJ1-1; D call uncertain. V lost 3 bases and J lost 2, with 14 bases in between. In germline, CDR1 is SGHRS, CDR2 YFSETQ. The CDR3 totals 15 residues. The CDR3 DNA follows: TGCGCCAGCAGCTCTGGTTACAATCTAAACACTGAAGCTTTCTTT. Its translation is CASSSGYNLNTEAFF.

The genes are TRBV28 and TRBJ1-2; D is uncertain. Germline V CDR1 and CDR2: MDHEN, SYDVKM. V was pared by 9 bases and J by 8 bases, with 22 bases between. The CDR3 covers 14 residues. CDR3 amino acids: CASWPSGRPGGYTF. As DNA, the CDR3 is TGTGCCAGTTGGCCCTCGGGCCGCCCGGGCGGCTACACCTTC.

V gene TRBV7-3 combines with J gene TRBJ1-1; D is ambiguous. V lost 5 bases, J lost 1 base, and 8 bases lay in between. The CDR3 has 13 amino acids. In germline, CDR1 is SGHTA, CDR2 FQGTGA. In DNA form, the CDR3 reads TGTGCCAGCAGCCCGGAGGCGAACACTGAAGCTTTCTTT. Its translation is CASSPEANTEAFF.

This chain links TRBV11-2 with TRBJ1-1; no firm D call. V was clipped by 0 bases and J by 7 bases, with 12 bases between them. The CDR3 contains 14 residues. CDR1 is SGHAT and CDR2 is FQNNGV in the germline V gene. CDR3 sequence (DNA): TGTGCCAGCAGCTTAGATCGGGCGAGAAATGAAGCTTTCTTT. Translating it yields CASSLDRARNEAFF.

This clone was picked up a small number of times. The chain employs TRBV7-2 and TRBJ2-3, with D perhaps assigned TRBD1 or TRBD2 (5 bases each). Germline V lookup: CDR1 SGHTA, CDR2 FQGNSA. The CDR3 contains 13 residues. V shed 0 bases and J shed 4 bases, with 5 bases lying between them. The CDR3 sequence: CASSLAGADTQYF. Written as DNA, the CDR3 is TGTGCCAGCAGCTTAGCGGGGGCAGATACGCAGTATTTT.

This clone was detected only once. The genes are TRBV6-5 and TRBJ1-6; the match to TRBD1 covers 7 bases. The length of the CDR3 is 13 residues. Germline values: CDR1 MNHEY, CDR2 SVGAGI. After removal of 6 bases from V and 8 bases from J, the junction contained 4 bases not matched to a gene. The CDR3 nucleotides read TGTGCCAGCAGAGCTACAGGGGATTCACCCCTCCACTTT. It encodes CASRATGDSPLHF.

In this sample, this clone turned up a few times. The chain links TRBV28 to TRBJ1-5; possibly TRBD1 for D (6 bases). Trimming removed 8 bases at V and 2 bases at J, with 13 bases between. The germline gives CDR1 MDHEN, CDR2 SYDVKM. CDR3 length: 14 residues. The DNA for the CDR3 is TGTGCCAGCGTAGGGGGTACGGGCAATCAGCCCCAGCATTTT. This encodes CASVGGTGNQPQHF.

This clone is a singleton in its sample. The gene calls are TRBV27 and TRBJ1-2, with D perhaps TRBD1 (5 bases). Germline V gives CDR1 MNHEY, CDR2 SMNVEV (reference sequence). CDR3 length equals 14 residues. With 7 bases removed from V and 1 base from J, the gap between germline ends came to 13 bases. CDR3 sequence (DNA): TGTGCCAGCACCGGCAGGGCGGATAACTATGGCTACACCTTC. Protein sequence: CASTGRADNYGYTF.

The chain employs TRBV7-9 and TRBJ1-2; maybe TRBD1 (6 bases). Trimming left V 7 bases short and J 4 bases short, with 13 bases between. The CDR3 is made up of 13 amino acids. Germline values: CDR1 SEHNR, CDR2 FQNEAQ (reference sequence). CDR3 coding DNA: TGTGCCAGCAACGACGACAGGCTCTATGGCTACACCTTC. Protein product: CASNDDRLYGYTF.

The chain joins TRBV30 to TRBJ2-1, with D maybe TRBD2 (6 bases). The CDR3 has 14 amino acids. Looked up from germline, CDR1 is GTSNPN and CDR2 is SVGIG (reference sequence). Trimming took off 3 bases at V and 3 bases at J, with 12 bases between the two ends. The CDR3 is CAWREGLHYNEQFF. Written as DNA, the CDR3 is TGTGCCTGGAGGGAGGGACTCCACTACAATGAGCAGTTCTTC.

CDR3 amino acids: CASSQDRSGDSAFF. For the CDR3, the DNA is TGCGCCAGCAGCCAAGATAGGTCGGGGGATTCAGCTTTCTTT. The V and J genes are TRBV4-3 and TRBJ1-1; possible D gene TRBD1, 5 bases. The germline CDR1 and CDR2 sequences are LGHNA and YSLEER. There are 14 residues in the CDR3. V was pared by 0 bases and J by 10 bases, with 15 bases between.

The V and J genes are TRBV4-1 and TRBJ1-5; TRBD1 is a possible D gene (5 bases). Germline loops: CDR1 MGHRA, CDR2 YSYEKL. This CDR3 comprises 14 residues. With 0 bases removed from V and 5 bases from J, the gap between germline ends came to 8 bases. The CDR3 sequence is CASSQEGADQPQHF. The DNA for the CDR3 is TGCGCCAGCAGCCAAGAAGGGGCGGATCAGCCCCAGCATTTT.

The chain links TRBV27 to TRBJ2-7, with TRBD2 matching 10 bases. This CDR3 contains 13 residues. CDR1 and CDR2 from the germline V gene are MNHEY and SMNVEV (reference sequence). Losses at the gene ends were 6 bases for V and 5 bases for J; bases not matched to a gene: 4. DNA of the CDR3: TGTGCCAGCAGCAGGGGACTAGCGAACGAGCAGTACTTC. Protein: CASSRGLANEQYF.

The CDR3 is CASSLGQNTWFF. The CDR3, as DNA: TGCGCCAGCAGCTTGGGTCAAAATACCTGGTTCTTC. The V and J genes are TRBV5-1 and TRBJ2-1; no firm D call. The V gene's germline CDR1 is SGHRS and CDR2 YFSETQ. This CDR3 contains 12 residues. Trimming removed 0 bases from V and 15 bases from J, with 13 bases in between.

This sequence joins TRBV7-9 and TRBJ1-1; D gene unclear. Trimming pared 3 bases from V and 0 bases from J, leaving 17 bases between. This CDR3 spans 17 amino acids. In germline, CDR1 is SEHNR, CDR2 FQNEAQ (reference sequence). The CDR3 sequence is CASSFSRSVTLNTEAFF. The CDR3 nucleotides are TGTGCCAGCAGCTTTTCGAGGTCCGTTACTTTGAACACTGAAGCTTTCTTT.

This chain joins TRBV27 and TRBJ2-7, with D hard to call. Germline V gene lookup returns CDR1 MNHEY and CDR2 SMNVEV (reference sequence). This CDR3 spans 16 amino acids. V was cut by 0 bases and J by 0 bases, with 12 bases left in between. CDR3 region: CASSLSGSLNSYEQYF. The CDR3 DNA sequence: TGTGCCAGCAGTTTATCGGGCAGTCTAAACTCCTACGAGCAGTACTTC.

The rearrangement joins TRBV10-3 to TRBJ2-3; D is possibly TRBD1 (6 bases). V lost 7 bases and J 2 bases, leaving 10 bases between the germline ends. Germline values: CDR1 ENHRY, CDR2 SYGVKD. This CDR3 has 13 residues. The CDR3 loop reads CAITEGVTDTQYF. In nucleotides, the CDR3 is TGTGCCATCACCGAGGGGGTCACAGATACGCAGTATTTT.

The V call is TRBV5-1, the J call TRBJ1-2, with 11 bases aligning to TRBD1. Looked up from germline, CDR1 is SGHRS and CDR2 is YFSETQ. With V trimmed by 1 base and J by 6 bases, 2 bases remained unmatched. This CDR3 is 14 amino acids long. CDR3 nucleotide sequence: TGCGCCAGCAGCTTGTGGACAGGGGGCAATGGCTACACCTTC. Protein: CASSLWTGGNGYTF.

J is TRBJ2-2 and V is TRBV3-1 (or the pseudogene TRBV3-2), with D unclear. Germline CDR1 LGHDT, CDR2 YNNKEL (reference sequence). V lost 0 bases to trimming and J lost 0 bases, with 8 bases between them. The CDR3 spans 16 residues. The DNA for the CDR3 is TGTGCCAGCAGCCAAGAGGTCAATCCGAACACCGGGGAGCTGTTTTTT. This sequence encodes CASSQEVNPNTGELFF.

The V and J genes are TRBV9 and TRBJ1-1; 9 nucleotides agree with TRBD1. CDR1 is SGDLS and CDR2 is YYNGEE in the germline V gene. Trimming removed 1 base from V and 0 bases from J; junction bases left unmatched: 4. This CDR3 region has 16 residues. Here the CDR3 reads CASSVPGQGMNTEAFF. In DNA, the CDR3 is TGTGCCAGCAGCGTACCGGGACAGGGTATGAACACTGAAGCTTTCTTT.